Each of the 8 T cell receptor beta chains below was sequenced from the same sample in a study of T cells after posttransplantation cyclophosphamide. Using immunoSEQ multiplex PCR, the repertoire was profiled, and TCRdb retains in-frame clones only, with some absent. The sample includes 45,000 to 65,000 clones, 94% of them seen just once. Source material: PBMCs. The receptors stem from a woman in her 30s in good health and a related stem cell transplant donor.

The chain is built from TRBV6-5 and TRBJ1-1; D is uncertain. Per germline, CDR1 MNHEY and CDR2 SVGAGI. V was pared by 6 bases and J by 1 base, with 12 bases between. This CDR3 comprises 14 residues. In nucleotides, the CDR3 is TGTGCCAGCAGAACGACGGGTACGAACACTGAAGCTTTCTTT. Translation gives CASRTTGTNTEAFF.

This rearrangement joins TRBV11-2 to TRBJ1-2; 9 bases are a match to TRBD1. Germline loops: CDR1 SGHAT, CDR2 FQNNGV. V lost 0 bases, J lost 6 bases, and 2 bases stayed unmatched. The CDR3 is made up of 14 amino acids. In nucleotides, the CDR3 is TGTGCCAGCAGCTTAGATAGGACAGGGGATGGCTACACCTTC. Amino acids: CASSLDRTGDGYTF.

This chain links TRBV30 with TRBJ2-5, with no clear D. CDR3 size: 11 residues. The V gene lost 3 bases and the J gene lost 2 bases, with 4 bases spanning the gap. Germline loops: CDR1 GTSNPN, CDR2 SVGIG (reference sequence). CDR3 sequence (DNA): TGTGCCTGGAGCCCGCAAGAGACCCAGTACTTC. Its protein is CAWSPQETQYF.

This chain links TRBV6-5 with TRBJ2-4; TRBD1 matches at 7 bases. This CDR3 region has 14 residues. Germline V gene sequence: CDR1 MNHEY, CDR2 SVGAGI. V trimming: 6 bases; J trimming: 6 bases; junction bases outside the gene matches: 8. CDR3 loop: CASRPTGVPNIQYF. For the CDR3, the DNA is TGTGCCAGCAGACCTACAGGGGTCCCAAACATTCAGTACTTC.

The chain has TRBV10-3 and TRBJ1-6; D is unresolved. The germline V and J ends were trimmed by 4 bases and 7 bases, with 8 bases remaining between them. The V gene's germline CDR1 is ENHRY and CDR2 SYGVKD. The CDR3 loop spans 13 amino acids. The CDR3 DNA follows: TGTGCCATCAGTGGCAGGTGGAATTCACCCCTCCACTTT. Translated, it gives CAISGRWNSPLHF.

The chain links TRBV4-3 to TRBJ1-2, with 7 nucleotides matching TRBD1. In germline, CDR1 is LGHNA, CDR2 YSLEER. The J segment lost 2 bases and the V segment lost 1 base, leaving 1 base of the junction unmatched. The CDR3 contains 14 residues. CDR3 loop: CASSQARGNYGYTF. The CDR3 DNA sequence: TGCGCCAGCAGCCAAGCCAGGGGGAACTATGGCTACACCTTC.

The chain recombines TRBV7-9 with TRBJ2-7; 8 nucleotides agree with TRBD1. CDR3 length: 17 residues. Trimming took 1 base from V and 6 from J; bases not matched to a gene: 14. CDR1 is SEHNR and CDR2 is FQNEAQ in the germline V gene (reference sequence). CDR3 protein: CASSLDRTGKRIAEQYF. As DNA, the CDR3 is TGTGCCAGCAGCTTAGATAGGACAGGGAAGAGGATAGCCGAGCAGTACTTC.

The rearrangement joins TRBV7-2 to TRBJ2-1, with 11 bases lining up with TRBD2. Looked up from germline, CDR1 is SGHTA and CDR2 is FQGNSA. The CDR3 is 16 residues long. The V and J ends lost 2 bases and 6 bases, in that order; junction bases with no gene match: 6. For the CDR3, the DNA is TGTGCCAGCAGCTTACTCCCTAGCGGGGGGTTCAATGAGCAGTTCTTC. Its translation: CASSLLPSGGFNEQFF.